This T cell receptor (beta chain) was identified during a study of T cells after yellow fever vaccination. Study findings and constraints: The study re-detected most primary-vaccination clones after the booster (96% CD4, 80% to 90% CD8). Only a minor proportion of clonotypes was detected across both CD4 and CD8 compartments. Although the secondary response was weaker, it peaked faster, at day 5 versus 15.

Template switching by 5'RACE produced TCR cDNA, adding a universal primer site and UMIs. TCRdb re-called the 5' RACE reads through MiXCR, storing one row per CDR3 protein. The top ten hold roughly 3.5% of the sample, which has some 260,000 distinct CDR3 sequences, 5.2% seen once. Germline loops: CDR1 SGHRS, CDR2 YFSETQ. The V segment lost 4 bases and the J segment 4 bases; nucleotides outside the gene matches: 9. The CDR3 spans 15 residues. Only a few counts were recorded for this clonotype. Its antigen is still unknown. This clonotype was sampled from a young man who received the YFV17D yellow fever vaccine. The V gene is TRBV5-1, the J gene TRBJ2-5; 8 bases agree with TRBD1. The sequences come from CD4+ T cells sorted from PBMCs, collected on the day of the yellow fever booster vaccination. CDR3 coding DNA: TGCGCCAGCAGCCTACAGGACAGGGCGGGAGAGACCCAGTACTTC. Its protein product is CASSLQDRAGETQYF.